Reported below is one T cell receptor beta chain. This sample is drawn from a study of technical replicates of blood from a handful of donors. Measured with immunoSEQ multiplex PCR; TCRdb has only the in-frame clones, and not every one. Here the sample spans 85,000 to 100,000 clones, around 95% being singletons. The length of the CDR3 is 14 residues. Deletions cut 5 bases from V and 0 bases from J, with 8 bases between. The germline CDR1 and CDR2 sequences are LNHDA and SQIVND (reference sequence). V and J are TRBV19 and TRBJ1-3; D is possibly TRBD1 (5 bases). Sequenced material: T cells isolated from PBMCs. The source of this sequence is a human donor in good health. The CDR3 region has the DNA TGTGCCAGTAGTGCACAGGCCTCTGGAAACACCATATATTTT. Translation gives CASSAQASGNTIYF.